This paragraph reports one TCR beta chain. Between the trimmed V and J ends, which lost 0 bases and 5 bases, there was a span of 10 bases. Germline CDR1 and CDR2: SGHDN and FVKESK. CDR3 length: 14 amino acids. The data derive from a study of blood T cell repertoires in COVID-19. Overall study: From T cells, B-cell-depleted T cells, or PBMCs came the material, which was cDNA or gDNA.

Clones were sequenced by immunoSEQ multiplex PCR, and TCRdb holds only the in-frame ones, with some missing. The sample includes tens of thousands of clones, 60% to 75% of them seen just once. This clonotype originated in a woman in her 70s with acute or convalescent COVID-19. The material sequenced was peripheral blood. This chain uses TRBV14 with TRBJ1-1; tentatively, D is TRBD1 (6 bases). The CDR3 DNA reads TGTGCCAGCAGCCAAGAGGCAGGGGTGACTGAAGCTTTCTTT. Translation gives CASSQEAGVTEAFF.